This T cell receptor beta chain was identified in a study of immune characterization of retroperitoneal liposarcoma. TCRdb reprocessed the PCR reads via MiXCR and lists one record per CDR3 protein. The sample contains around 7,000 distinct CDR3 sequences, roughly 29% of which appear only once. The germline V gene encodes CDR1 GTSNPN and CDR2 SVGIG (reference sequence). The CDR3 runs 15 residues. Between the trimmed V and J ends, which lost 2 bases and 1 base, there was a span of 14 bases. Material: blood. The receptor was isolated from a male donor with retroperitoneal liposarcoma. The genes are TRBV30 and TRBJ2-5, with TRBD1 as a possible D gene (5 bases). The CDR3 sequence is CAWSLIKGPQETQYF. CDR3 nucleotide sequence: TGTGCCTGGAGTTTGATTAAGGGGCCCCAAGAGACCCAGTACTTC.